This record concerns one T cell receptor (beta chain) sequence. Using RNA template, CDR3s of TCR alpha and beta were amplified with iRepertoire arm-PCR. Input was roughly 95-400 ng of tissue mRNA or PBMC total RNA. TCRdb re-called the multiplex PCR reads with MiXCR, one entry per CDR3 protein. The profile shows 170,000 or so distinct CDR3 sequences, roughly 45% of them singletons. This sample stems from a study of glioma-infiltrating T cells. Trimming at V came to 6 bases and at J to 0 bases, leaving 7 bases not matched to a gene. The CDR3 sequence is 15 residues long. The germline gives CDR1 SNHLY, CDR2 FYNNEI.

The clonotype was recovered from a human donor with low-grade glioma or glioblastoma, undergoing nonglioma brain surgery, or in good health (not recorded which). The chain links TRBV2 to TRBJ2-7; TRBD2 matches 8 bases. The source material was glioma tissue, nonneoplastic brain tissue, or PBMCs (not recorded which). CDR3 amino acids: CASRGSGASSYEQYF. The CDR3 DNA sequence: TGTGCCAGCAGGGGTAGCGGGGCATCCTCCTACGAGCAGTACTTC.